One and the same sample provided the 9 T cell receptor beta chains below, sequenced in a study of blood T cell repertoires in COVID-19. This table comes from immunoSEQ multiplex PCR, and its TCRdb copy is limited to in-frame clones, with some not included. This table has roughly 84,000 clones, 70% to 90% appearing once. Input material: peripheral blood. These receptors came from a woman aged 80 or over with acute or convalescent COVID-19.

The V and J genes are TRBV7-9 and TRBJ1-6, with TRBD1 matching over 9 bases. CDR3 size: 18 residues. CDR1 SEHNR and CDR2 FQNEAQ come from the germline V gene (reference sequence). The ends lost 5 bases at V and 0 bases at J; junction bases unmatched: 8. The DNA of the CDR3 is TGTGCCAGCAGCCGGCAGACAGGGGGGAGCTCCTATAATTCACCCCTCCACTTT. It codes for CASSRQTGGSSYNSPLHF.

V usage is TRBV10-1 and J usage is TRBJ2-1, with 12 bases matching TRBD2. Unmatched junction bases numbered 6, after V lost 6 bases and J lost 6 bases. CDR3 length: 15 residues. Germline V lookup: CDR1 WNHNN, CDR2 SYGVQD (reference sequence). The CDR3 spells CASSAGLAGSNEQFF. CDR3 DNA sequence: TGCGCCAGCAGCGCTGGACTAGCGGGGTCCAATGAGCAGTTCTTC.

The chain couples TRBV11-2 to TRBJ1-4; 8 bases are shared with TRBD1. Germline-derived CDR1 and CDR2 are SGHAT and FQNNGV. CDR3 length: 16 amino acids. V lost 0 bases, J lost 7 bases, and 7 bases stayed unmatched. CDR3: CASSLDQGAAIEKLFF. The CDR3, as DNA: TGTGCCAGCAGCTTAGACCAGGGGGCAGCTATTGAAAAACTGTTTTTT.

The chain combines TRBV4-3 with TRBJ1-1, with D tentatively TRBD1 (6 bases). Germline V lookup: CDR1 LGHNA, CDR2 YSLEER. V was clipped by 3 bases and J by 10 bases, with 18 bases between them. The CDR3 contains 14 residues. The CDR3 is CASSQGNRVHGAFF. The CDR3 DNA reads TGCGCCAGCAGCCAGGGTAACAGGGTCCATGGAGCTTTCTTT.

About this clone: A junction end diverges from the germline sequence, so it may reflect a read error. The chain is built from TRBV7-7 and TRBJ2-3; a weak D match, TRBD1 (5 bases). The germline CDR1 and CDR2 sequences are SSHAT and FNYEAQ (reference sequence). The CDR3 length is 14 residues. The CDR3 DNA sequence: TGTGCTAGCAGCCCCCAGACAGCGCCAGATACGCAGTATTTT. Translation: CASSPQTAPDTQYF.

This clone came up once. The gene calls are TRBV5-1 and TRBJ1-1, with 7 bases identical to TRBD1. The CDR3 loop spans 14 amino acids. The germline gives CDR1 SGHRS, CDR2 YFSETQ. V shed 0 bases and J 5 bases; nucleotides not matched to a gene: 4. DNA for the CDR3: TGCGCCAGCAGCTTGGCAGGGGGAGGTACTGAAGCTTTCTTT. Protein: CASSLAGGGTEAFF.

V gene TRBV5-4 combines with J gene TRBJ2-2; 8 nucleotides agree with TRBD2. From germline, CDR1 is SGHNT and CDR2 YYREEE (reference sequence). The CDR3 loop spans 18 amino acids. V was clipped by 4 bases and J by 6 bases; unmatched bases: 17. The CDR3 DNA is TGTGCCAGCAGCGTTGGGGTTGCGGGGGGAAGGTTGCCCGGGGAGCTGTTTTTT. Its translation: CASSVGVAGGRLPGELFF.

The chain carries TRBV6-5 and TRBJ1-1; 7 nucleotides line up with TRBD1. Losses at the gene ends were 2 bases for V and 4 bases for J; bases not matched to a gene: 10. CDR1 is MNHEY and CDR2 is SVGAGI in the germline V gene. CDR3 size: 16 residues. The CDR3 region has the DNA TGTGCCAGCAGTTACGACCCCCCGGCAGGGGGCACTGAAGCTTTCTTT. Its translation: CASSYDPPAGGTEAFF.

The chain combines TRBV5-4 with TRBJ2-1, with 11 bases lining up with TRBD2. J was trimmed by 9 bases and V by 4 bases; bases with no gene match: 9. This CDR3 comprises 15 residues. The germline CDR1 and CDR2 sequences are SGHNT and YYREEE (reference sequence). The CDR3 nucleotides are TGTGCCAGCAGCCTATCTAGCGGGGGGCCTAGTGAGCAGTTCTTC. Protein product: CASSLSSGGPSEQFF. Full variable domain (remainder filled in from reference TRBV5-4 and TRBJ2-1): ETGVTQSPTHLIKTRGQQVTLRCSSQSGHNTVSWYQQALGQGPQFIFQYYREEENGRGNFPPRFSGLQFPNYSSELNVNALELDDSALYLCASSLSSGGPSEQFFGPGTRLTVL.